This T cell receptor (beta chain) appears in the sequencing data of a study of cytomegalovirus exposure and HLA in healthy donors. Whole-study context: Samples from HLA-typed donors yielded about 85 million unique TCRs in an early data release.

This clone was counted between two and nine times. The PCR contained 60 Vbeta and 13 Jbeta primers. Per the authors' pipeline: There were about 80 million unique TCR beta chains by a later count, and approximately 12 million of them were shared. Using immunoSEQ multiplex PCR, the repertoire was profiled, and TCRdb retains in-frame clones only, with some absent. V, J and clone size are those of that table, while D and trimming were read from the DNA. The repertoire holds 150,000 to 200,000 clones, with approximately 81% as singletons. This TCR was recovered from a male donor in good health and CMV-seronegative. Sample: PBMCs.

This chain's CDR3 is CASSFYGEKLFF. In nucleotides, the CDR3 is TGTGCCAGTAGTTTCTACGGTGAAAAACTGTTTTTT. The chain links TRBV19 to TRBJ1-4; D is ambiguous. The CDR3 covers 12 residues. The V end was cut by 5 bases, the J end by 7 bases, with 8 bases between. Per germline, CDR1 LNHDA and CDR2 SQIVND (reference sequence).